The clone carrying this T cell receptor beta chain was observed many times. Its antigen remains unknown. Its ends do not fully match the called genes, so a read error is possible. CDR3 length: 15 amino acids. Germline values: CDR1 SGHRS, CDR2 YFSETQ. Unique molecular identifiers were used in preparing the TCRbeta library. MiXCR, run by TCRdb on the PCR reads, gives a single entry per CDR3 protein. Found here are almost 7,500 distinct CDR3 sequences, around 5% of them singletons; the top ten hold roughly 20%. The data stem from a study of T-cell reconstitution after alpha-beta-depleted transplantation in children. Study-level results: Reported findings indicate that, about two months after transplant, alpha-beta T cells came from several hundred expanded clones, which were derived from non-depleted graft cells. Newly produced T cells mostly provided counts and TCRbeta diversity after one year, as hyperexpanded clones declined. It was surviving recipient T cells and thymic progenitors that gave some patients high TCRbeta diversity at day 60.

This rearrangement joins TRBV5-1 to TRBJ2-2; 8 bases fit TRBD2. The sample consisted of PBMCs, mostly from graft donor cells, taken 180 days after TCRalphabeta/CD19-depleted stem cell transplant. The clonotype was recovered from a child younger than two who had a stem cell transplant for acute myeloid leukemia, so the T cells may come from the graft donor. The CDR3 DNA follows: TGCGCCAGCAACTTGTGGCCGGGAGGGCACGAGGAGCTGTTTTTT. It yields the protein CASNLWPGGHEELFF.